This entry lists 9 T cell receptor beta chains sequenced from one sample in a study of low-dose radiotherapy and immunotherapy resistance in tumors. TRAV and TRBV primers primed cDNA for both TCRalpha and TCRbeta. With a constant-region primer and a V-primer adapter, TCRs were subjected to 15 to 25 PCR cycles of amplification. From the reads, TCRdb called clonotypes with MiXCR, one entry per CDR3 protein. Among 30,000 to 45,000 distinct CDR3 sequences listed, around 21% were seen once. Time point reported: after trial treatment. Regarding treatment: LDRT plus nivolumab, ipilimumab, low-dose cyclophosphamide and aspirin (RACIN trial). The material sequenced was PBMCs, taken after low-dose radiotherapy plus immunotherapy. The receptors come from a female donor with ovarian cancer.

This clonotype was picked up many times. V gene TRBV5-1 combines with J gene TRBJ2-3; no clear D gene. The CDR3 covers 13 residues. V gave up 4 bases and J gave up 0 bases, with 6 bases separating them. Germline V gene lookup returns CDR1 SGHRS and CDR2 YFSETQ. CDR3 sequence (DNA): TGCGCCAGCAGCCGTCGGAGCACAGATACGCAGTATTTT. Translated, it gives CASSRRSTDTQYF.

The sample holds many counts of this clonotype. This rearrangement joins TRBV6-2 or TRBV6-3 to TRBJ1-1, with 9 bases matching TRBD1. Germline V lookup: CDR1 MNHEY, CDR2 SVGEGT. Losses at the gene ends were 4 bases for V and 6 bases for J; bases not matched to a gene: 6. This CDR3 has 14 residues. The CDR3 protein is CASSSAGTGPEAFF. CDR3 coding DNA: TGTGCCAGCAGTTCCGCCGGGACAGGGCCTGAAGCTTTCTTT.

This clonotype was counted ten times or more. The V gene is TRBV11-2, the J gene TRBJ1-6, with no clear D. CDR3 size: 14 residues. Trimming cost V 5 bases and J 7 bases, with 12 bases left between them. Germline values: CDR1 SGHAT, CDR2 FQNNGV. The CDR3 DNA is TGTGCCAGCAGCCAGGCCATCCTAAATTCACCCCTCCACTTT. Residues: CASSQAILNSPLHF.

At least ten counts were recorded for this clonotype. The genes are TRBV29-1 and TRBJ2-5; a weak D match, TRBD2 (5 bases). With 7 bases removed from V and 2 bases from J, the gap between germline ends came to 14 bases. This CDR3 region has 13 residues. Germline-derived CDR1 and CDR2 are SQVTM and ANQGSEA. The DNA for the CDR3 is TGCAGCGCCAAAGGGCCGGGACAAGAGACCCAGTACTTC. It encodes CSAKGPGQETQYF.

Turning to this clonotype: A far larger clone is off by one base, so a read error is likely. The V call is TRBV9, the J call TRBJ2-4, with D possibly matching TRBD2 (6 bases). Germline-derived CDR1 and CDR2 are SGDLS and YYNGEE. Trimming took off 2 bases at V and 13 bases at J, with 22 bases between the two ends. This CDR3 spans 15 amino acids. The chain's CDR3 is CASSVSGSSYNEQYF. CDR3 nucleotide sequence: TGTGCCAGCAGCGTTAGCGGCAGCTCCTACAATGAGCAGTACTTC.

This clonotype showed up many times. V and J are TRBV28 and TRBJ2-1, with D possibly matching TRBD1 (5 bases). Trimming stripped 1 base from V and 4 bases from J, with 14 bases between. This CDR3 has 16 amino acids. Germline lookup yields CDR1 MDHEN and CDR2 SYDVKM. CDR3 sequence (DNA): TGTGCCAGCAGTTTATTCGGCCAGGGCCTTTACAATGAGCAGTTCTTC. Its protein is CASSLFGQGLYNEQFF.

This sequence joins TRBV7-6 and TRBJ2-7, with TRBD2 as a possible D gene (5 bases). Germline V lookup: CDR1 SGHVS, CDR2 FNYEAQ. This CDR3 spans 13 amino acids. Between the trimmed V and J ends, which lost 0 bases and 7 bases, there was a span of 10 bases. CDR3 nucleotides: TGTGCCAGCAGCTTAGCGCTCGGGGTTGAGCAGTACTTC. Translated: CASSLALGVEQYF.

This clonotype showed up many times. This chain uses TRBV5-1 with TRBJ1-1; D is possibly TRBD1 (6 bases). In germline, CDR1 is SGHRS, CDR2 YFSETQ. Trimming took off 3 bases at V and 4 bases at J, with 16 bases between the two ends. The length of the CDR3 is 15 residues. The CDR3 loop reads CASSSVSTGSTEAFF. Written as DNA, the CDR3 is TGCGCCAGCAGCTCCGTAAGTACAGGGAGCACTGAAGCTTTCTTT.

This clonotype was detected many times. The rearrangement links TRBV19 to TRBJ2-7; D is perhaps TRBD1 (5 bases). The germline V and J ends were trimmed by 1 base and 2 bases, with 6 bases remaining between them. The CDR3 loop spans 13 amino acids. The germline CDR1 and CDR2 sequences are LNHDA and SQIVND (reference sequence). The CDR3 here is CASSIGTTYEQYF. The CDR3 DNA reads TGTGCCAGTAGTATAGGGACAACCTACGAGCAGTACTTC. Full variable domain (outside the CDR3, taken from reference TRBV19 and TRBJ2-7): DGGITQSPKYLFRKEGQNVTLSCEQNLNHDAMYWYRQDPGQGLRLIYYSQIVNDFQKGDIAEGYSVSREKKESFPLTVTSAQKNPTAFYLCASSIGTTYEQYFGPGTRLTVT.